The following is a T cell receptor beta chain sequence with its context. The antigen remains unidentified. Between the trimmed V and J ends, which lost 7 bases and 1 base, there was a span of 16 bases. From germline, CDR1 is SGHRS and CDR2 YFSETQ. The CDR3 consists of 15 residues. The data derive from a study of cytomegalovirus exposure and HLA in healthy donors. Study-wide points: With further analysis later on, most CMV-associated TCR beta chains appeared HLA-restricted. Later analysis identified about 18,000 TCR beta sequences associated with HLA alleles, using a false discovery rate threshold of 0.05.

The PCR contained 60 Vbeta and 13 Jbeta primers. Method: immunoSEQ multiplex PCR; TCRdb's copy keeps in-frame clones and lacks some. Here the sample spans about 280,000 clones, over 85% being singletons. The gene calls are TRBV5-1 and TRBJ2-3, with TRBD2 as a possible D gene (6 bases). The sequence was collected from a woman aged 18 to 35 in good health and CMV-seronegative. Sequencing input: PBMCs. The CDR3 DNA follows: TGCGCCAGCGGAGTCGGCGTAGCGGGCACAGATACGCAGTATTTT. The encoded protein is CASGVGVAGTDTQYF.